These T cell receptor beta chains were read from a single sample in a study of cytomegalovirus exposure and HLA in healthy donors. Libraries were prepared by immunoSEQ multiplex PCR; TCRdb keeps only in-frame clonotypes and omits some of them. The data contain fewer than 250,000 clones, roughly 76% of them seen just once; the ten biggest clones take up around 2.2%. Sequenced sample: PBMCs. The receptors stem from a woman in her twenties or thirties in good health and CMV-seropositive. Each CDR3 is given with its conserved first and last residue. D genes are given only for firm matches. Not all rows give a size; the values are once, few, many and, for expanded clones, a class.

D: TRBD2
length: 15
V: TRBV19
J: TRBJ2-1
size: NA
DNA: TGTGCCAGTAGTATAGGACTAGCGGGCGGCGATGAGCAGTTCTTC
CDR3: CASSIGLAGGDEQFF

D: TRBD1
length: 15
V: TRBV18
J: TRBJ2-1
size: NA
DNA: TGTGCCAGCTCACCCGGGACAGGATTCGGCAATGAGCAGTTCTTC
CDR3: CASSPGTGFGNEQFF

D: NA
length: 19
V: TRBV7-2
J: TRBJ2-1
size: NA
DNA: TGTGCCAGCAGCACAGATATTTTTTCGGACAGTCGCTCCTACAATGAGCAGTTCTTC
CDR3: CASSTDIFSDSRSYNEQFF

D: NA
length: 14
V: TRBV19
J: TRBJ2-3
size: NA
DNA: TGTGCCAGTAGGGACTATGGGCTCACAGATACGCAGTATTTT
CDR3: CASRDYGLTDTQYF

D: NA
length: 15
V: TRBV6-5
J: TRBJ2-7
size: NA
DNA: TGTGCCAGCAGTCGCCGGCAGGGCCTAGTCAACGAGCAGTACTTC
CDR3: CASSRRQGLVNEQYF

D: NA
length: 13
V: TRBV7-9
J: TRBJ2-3
size: NA
DNA: TGTGCCAGCAGCATTTCAGGGACAGATACGCAGTATTTT
CDR3: CASSISGTDTQYF

D: NA
length: 15
V: TRBV19
J: TRBJ2-2
size: few
DNA: TGTGCCAGTAGTAATCAGGGAGGCGACACCGGGGAGCTGTTTTTT
CDR3: CASSNQGGDTGELFF

D: NA
length: 14
V: TRBV5-6
J: TRBJ1-2
size: NA
DNA: TGTGCCAGCAGCCGACAGTCTATCAGCTATGGCTACACCTTC
CDR3: CASSRQSISYGYTF

D: TRBD1
length: 14
V: TRBV18
J: TRBJ2-5
size: NA
DNA: TGTGCCAGCTCACCGACTCAGGGGGCCGGGACCCAGTACTTC
CDR3: CASSPTQGAGTQYF

D: TRBD1
length: 15
V: TRBV18
J: TRBJ1-1
size: NA
DNA: TGTGCCAGCTCACCGGACAGGTGGGGAGGAGCTGAAGCTTTCTTT
CDR3: CASSPDRWGGAEAFF

D: NA
length: 13
V: TRBV30
J: TRBJ1-5
size: NA
DNA: TGTGCCTGGAGTGTACAGGCCAATCAGCCCCAGCATTTT
CDR3: CAWSVQANQPQHF

D: TRBD1
length: 16
V: TRBV28
J: TRBJ2-1
size: NA
DNA: TGTGCCAGCAGTCCTCGACAGGGTGGGTCCTACAATGAGCAGTTCTTC
CDR3: CASSPRQGGSYNEQFF

D: NA
length: 11
V: TRBV27
J: TRBJ1-6
size: NA
DNA: TGTGCCAGCGGACTTAATTCACCCCTCCACTTT
CDR3: CASGLNSPLHF

D: NA
length: 13
V: TRBV19
J: TRBJ2-3
size: NA
DNA: TGTGCCAGTAGTAGCGACCCTAGCCGCATGCAGTATTTT
CDR3: CASSSDPSRMQYF

D: NA
length: 13
V: TRBV7-2
J: TRBJ2-1
size: NA
DNA: TGTGCCAGCAGCTCCGACAGAGATCAACCACAGTTCTTC
CDR3: CASSSDRDQPQFF

D: NA
length: 12
V: TRBV18
J: TRBJ2-5
size: NA
DNA: TGTGCCAGCATCGGTCCCGAGGAGACCCAGTACTTC
CDR3: CASIGPEETQYF

D: TRBD2
length: 16
V: TRBV2
J: TRBJ2-1
size: NA
DNA: TGTGCCAGCAGTGGGACTAGCGGGGGGGATGACAATGAGCAGTTCTTC
CDR3: CASSGTSGGDDNEQFF

D: NA
length: 13
V: TRBV13
J: TRBJ2-1
size: once
DNA: TGTGCCAGCAGCCCCGAGACTAGAGGCGAAAAGTTCTTC
CDR3: CASSPETRGEKFF

D: TRBD2
length: 16
V: TRBV4-3
J: TRBJ2-7
size: few
DNA: TGCGCCAGCAGCCAAGATCTAGCGGGGGGGCATTACGAGCAGTACTTC
CDR3: CASSQDLAGGHYEQYF

D: TRBD2
length: 16
V: TRBV7-9
J: TRBJ2-2
size: NA
DNA: TGTGCCAGCAGCTCCCCGACTAGCCCGAACACCGGGGAGCTGTTTTTT
CDR3: CASSSPTSPNTGELFF

D: TRBD2
length: 14
V: TRBV28
J: TRBJ2-3
size: NA
DNA: TGTGCCAGCACTAGCGGGGGGGGCACAGATACGCAGTATTTT
CDR3: CASTSGGGTDTQYF

D: NA
length: 14
V: TRBV19
J: TRBJ1-1
size: once
DNA: TGTGCCAGTAGTATGATAGGAACGGGAACTGAAGCTTTCTTT
CDR3: CASSMIGTGTEAFF

D: NA
length: 13
V: TRBV6-6
J: TRBJ2-7
size: once
DNA: TGTGCCAGCACTCAGGGCCCCTCCTACGAGCAGTACTTC
CDR3: CASTQGPSYEQYF

D: TRBD2
length: 16
V: TRBV7-2
J: TRBJ2-7
size: once
DNA: TGTGCCAGCAGCTTAGCGTTTAGCGGGGGGAATTACGAGCAGTACTTC
CDR3: CASSLAFSGGNYEQYF

D: NA
length: 15
V: TRBV5-1
J: TRBJ1-1
size: NA
DNA: TGCGCCAGCAGCTTCGTCGCAGGGATGAACACTGAAGCTTTCTTT
CDR3: CASSFVAGMNTEAFF

D: TRBD2
length: 12
V: TRBV5-1
J: TRBJ2-1
size: once
DNA: TGCGCCAGCGGGCAGCGGGAGTATGAGCAGTTCTTC
CDR3: CASGQREYEQFF

D: NA
length: 14
V: TRBV6-1
J: TRBJ1-4
size: NA
DNA: TGTGCCAGCAGTGAGATGGGGGCGTATGAAAAACTGTTTTTT
CDR3: CASSEMGAYEKLFF

D: NA
length: 12
V: TRBV5-6
J: TRBJ2-1
size: NA
DNA: TGTGCCAGCAGCTCAGCCTACAATGAGCAGTTCTTC
CDR3: CASSSAYNEQFF

D: NA
length: 15
V: TRBV7-9
J: TRBJ2-3
size: NA
DNA: TGTGCCAGCAGCCCCTTAGCGGATACCACAGATACGCAGTATTTT
CDR3: CASSPLADTTDTQYF

D: NA
length: 15
V: TRBV27
J: TRBJ2-7
size: few
DNA: TGTGCCAGCAGTTTATCGGTACGGAGCTCCTACGAGCAGTACTTC
CDR3: CASSLSVRSSYEQYF

D: NA
length: 13
V: TRBV2
J: TRBJ2-1
size: NA
DNA: TGTGCCAGCCTAGGCGGGGCCTACAATGAGCAGTTCTTC
CDR3: CASLGGAYNEQFF

D: NA
length: 15
V: TRBV5-4
J: TRBJ2-7
size: NA
DNA: TGTGCCAGCAGCTTTTACAGGGGGGGATCCTACGAGCAGTACTTC
CDR3: CASSFYRGGSYEQYF

D: NA
length: 15
V: TRBV19
J: TRBJ1-1
size: NA
DNA: TGTGCCAGTAGTCCGCCTCGGGGGTTTGGCACTGAAGCTTTCTTT
CDR3: CASSPPRGFGTEAFF

D: NA
length: 13
V: TRBV19
J: TRBJ2-1
size: NA
DNA: TGTGCCACCAGCAGGGCTAGATGGGATGAGCAGTTCTTC
CDR3: CATSRARWDEQFF

D: NA
length: 14
V: TRBV6-1
J: TRBJ2-7
size: NA
DNA: TGTGCCAGCAGTGAAGGACACAGGGAATACGAGCAGTACTTC
CDR3: CASSEGHREYEQYF

D: NA
length: 17
V: TRBV28
J: TRBJ1-3
size: few
DNA: TGTGCCAGCAGTTTATGGGCAGGGGTGAACTCTGGAAACACCATATATTTT
CDR3: CASSLWAGVNSGNTIYF

D: TRBD2
length: 16
V: TRBV7-2
J: TRBJ2-3
size: NA
DNA: TGTGCCAGCAGGCCGACTAGCGGGGGCGGGACAGATACGCAGTATTTT
CDR3: CASRPTSGGGTDTQYF

D: TRBD2
length: 16
V: TRBV15
J: TRBJ2-3
size: NA
DNA: TGTGCCACCAGCAGAGGTATGGCGGGGGGCACAGATACGCAGTATTTT
CDR3: CATSRGMAGGTDTQYF

D: NA
length: 15
V: TRBV19
J: TRBJ1-6
size: NA
DNA: TGTGCCAGTAGTATAGTGGCTTTATATAATTCACCCCTCCACTTT
CDR3: CASSIVALYNSPLHF

D: TRBD1
length: 13
V: TRBV6-5
J: TRBJ1-2
size: NA
DNA: TGTGCCAGCGTAGGCGGACAGGGGTATGGCTACACCTTC
CDR3: CASVGGQGYGYTF

D: TRBD2
length: 16
V: TRBV27
J: TRBJ2-7
size: NA
DNA: TGTGCCAGCAGTTTAGGGCCTAGCGGGAGCTCCTACGAGCAGTACTTC
CDR3: CASSLGPSGSSYEQYF

D: TRBD2
length: 15
V: TRBV27
J: TRBJ2-7
size: few
DNA: TGTGCCAGCAGGGATCCGGCGGGGGGGTCCTACGAGCAGTACTTC
CDR3: CASRDPAGGSYEQYF

D: NA
length: 15
V: TRBV18
J: TRBJ2-3
size: NA
DNA: TGTGCCAGCTCACCGTCGCAGGCCAGCACAGATACGCAGTATTTT
CDR3: CASSPSQASTDTQYF

D: NA
length: 16
V: TRBV19
J: TRBJ1-1
size: NA
DNA: TGTGCCAGTAGTGCACCAACAGGTCAAGTTGCCACTGAAGCTTTCTTT
CDR3: CASSAPTGQVATEAFF

D: TRBD1
length: 14
V: TRBV27
J: TRBJ1-2
size: NA
DNA: TGTGCCAGCAGTAACAGGGGGCGCGGCTATGGCTACACCTTC
CDR3: CASSNRGRGYGYTF

D: TRBD2
length: 14
V: TRBV6-5
J: TRBJ2-7
size: NA
DNA: TGTGCCAGCAGTAGACTAGCGGGAGGGAGCGAGCAGTACTTC
CDR3: CASSRLAGGSEQYF

D: TRBD1
length: 16
V: TRBV7-7
J: TRBJ2-2
size: NA
DNA: TGTGCTAGCAGCTGGACAGGGGGCCTTGGCACCGGGGAGCTGTTTTTT
CDR3: CASSWTGGLGTGELFF

D: TRBD1
length: 15
V: TRBV18
J: TRBJ1-1
size: NA
DNA: TGTGCCAGCTCACCACAGGGGGCAAAGAACACTGAAGCTTTCTTT
CDR3: CASSPQGAKNTEAFF